This T cell receptor (beta chain) was documented in a study of Graves' ophthalmopathy and Graves' hyperthyroidism. Study-wide points: Blood was where most expanded thyroid clonotypes above 0.001 frequency also turned up.

Amplification from RNA transcripts yielded the TCR beta CDR3 regions. Investigators did first-round RT-PCR with HTBI primers, then second-round multiplex PCR. TCRdb used MiXCR to reprocess the multiplex PCR reads, holding one entry per CDR3 protein. The repertoire holds 150,000 to 200,000 distinct CDR3 sequences, around two fifths seen once, with approximately 9% in the top ten. Uncontrolled infections, pregnancy, lactation or other autoimmune diseases led to patient exclusion. Diagnosis used clinical symptoms, serum thyroxine, TRAb, thyroid ultrasound and orbital computed tomography. This clonotype came up many times. What it binds is not known. This CDR3 is built from 13 residues. With 2 bases removed from V and 4 bases from J, the gap between germline ends came to 8 bases. Looked up from germline, CDR1 is LNHNV and CDR2 is YYDKDF (reference sequence).

This clonotype was sampled from a man aged 30 to 45 with Graves' ophthalmopathy. This sequence joins TRBV15 and TRBJ1-2; a possible D gene is TRBD1 (5 bases). Sequenced sample: peripheral blood. The DNA of the CDR3 is TGTGCCACCAGCAGACCCGACAGCTATGGCTACACCTTC. Translation gives CATSRPDSYGYTF.